The rows below give T cell receptor beta chains drawn from one sample of a study of blood T cell repertoires in COVID-19. Here immunoSEQ multiplex PCR was the method, and the copy in TCRdb shows in-frame clones only, minus some. The data contain 80,000 to 95,000 clones, more than 75% of them singletons. The specimen was peripheral blood. The receptor source for this set is an elderly woman with active or convalescent COVID-19. CDR3s include the opening cysteine and the closing phenylalanine or tryptophan. The D gene is left open where the match is weak. Size tells how often a clone was seen (once, few, many) or the class of an expanded clone, and some rows leave it out.

j_call | clone_size | v_call | d_call | cdr3_aa | cdr3_nt
TRBJ1-1 | . | TRBV7-2 | . | CASSLGGVGGNTEAFF | TGTGCCAGCAGCTTAGGGGGCGTGGGGGGTAACACTGAAGCTTTCTTT
TRBJ2-2 | few | TRBV6-2/TRBV6-3 | . | CASSSGRNTGELFF | TGTGCCAGCAGTTCCGGGAGGAACACCGGGGAGCTGTTTTTT
TRBJ2-5 | . | TRBV30 | TRBD1 | CAWGRGQETQYF | TGTGCCTGGGGCAGGGGGCAAGAGACCCAGTACTTC
TRBJ2-1 | . | TRBV4-2 | TRBD2 | CASSHEFPTSGGAYEQFF | TGTGCCAGCAGCCACGAGTTCCCGACAAGCGGGGGGGCCTATGAGCAGTTCTTC
TRBJ1-1 | . | TRBV28 | . | CASSRTVNTEAFF | TGTGCCAGCAGCCGCACAGTGAACACTGAAGCTTTCTTT
TRBJ2-6 | . | TRBV10-3 | . | CAISGFSSGANVLTF | TGTGCCATCAGTGGATTCAGCTCTGGGGCCAACGTCCTGACTTTC
TRBJ1-6 | . | TRBV28 | TRBD1 | CASSDRVSGSYNSPLHF | TGTGCCAGCAGCGACAGGGTTTCGGGGTCCTATAATTCACCCCTCCACTTT
TRBJ2-2 | . | TRBV7-2 | TRBD2 | CASSSSAGGPPGELFF | TGTGCCAGCAGCTCCTCAGCGGGGGGGCCTCCCGGGGAGCTGTTTTTT
TRBJ1-2 | medium-sized | TRBV7-9 | . | CASSPSTGSGYTF | TGTGCCAGCAGCCCCTCTACAGGGAGCGGCTACACCTTC
TRBJ2-3 | . | TRBV4-1 | TRBD2 | CASSQAGLAGDDTQYF | TGCGCCAGCAGCCAAGCCGGACTAGCGGGCGATGATACGCAGTATTTT
TRBJ1-2 | . | TRBV30 | TRBD1 | CALHRGTNYGYTF | TGTGCCCTTCACAGGGGGACCAACTATGGCTACACCTTC
TRBJ2-3 | . | TRBV5-4 | . | CASSLDGGQDTQYF | TGTGCCAGCAGCTTGGATGGGGGCCAGGATACGCAGTATTTT
TRBJ1-2 | . | TRBV5-4 | TRBD1 | CASRPPGGYGYTF | TGTGCCAGCAGACCCCCAGGGGGCTATGGCTACACCTTC
TRBJ1-6 | . | TRBV6-5 | TRBD1 | CASSPAGTGYSPLHF | TGTGCCAGCAGTCCCGCCGGGACAGGTTATTCACCCCTCCACTTT
TRBJ1-1 | . | TRBV10-1 | TRBD1 | CASSEEPGGNTEAFF | TGCGCCAGCAGTGAGGAACCAGGGGGAAACACTGAAGCTTTCTTT
TRBJ1-3 | . | TRBV7-8 | . | CASRAQTNSGNTIYF | TGTGCCAGCAGGGCACAAACCAACTCTGGAAACACCATATATTTT
TRBJ1-2 | once | TRBV29-1 | . | CSVVRGSNYGYTF | TGCAGCGTCGTTCGGGGGTCTAACTATGGCTACACCTTC
TRBJ2-3 | . | TRBV7-6 | TRBD1 | CASSRTGQGMGTQYF | TGTGCCAGCAGCCGTACGGGACAGGGTATGGGTACGCAGTATTTT
TRBJ2-1 | . | TRBV5-1 | TRBD2 | CASSTLGASGGPRVEQFF | TGCGCCAGCAGCACCCTTGGGGCTAGCGGGGGACCCAGGGTAGAGCAGTTCTTC
TRBJ1-5 | . | TRBV4-3 | . | CASSPNDGDQPQHF | TGCGCCAGCAGCCCCAACGACGGGGATCAGCCCCAGCATTTT
TRBJ1-4 | . | TRBV19 | TRBD1 | CASSIGGTGKNEKLFF | TGTGCCAGTAGTATAGGGGGGACAGGGAAAAATGAAAAACTGTTTTTT
TRBJ2-2 | . | TRBV4-3 | TRBD1 | CASSRETGELSGELFF | TGCGCCAGCAGTCGAGAGACAGGGGAGTTATCCGGGGAGCTGTTTTTT
TRBJ1-1 | . | TRBV19 | . | CASSTSPTTSEAFF | TGTGCCAGTAGTACCTCCCCTACGACTAGTGAAGCTTTCTTT
TRBJ1-1 | . | TRBV7-2 | TRBD1 | CASSLDRVAFF | TGTGCCAGCAGCCTAGACAGGGTAGCTTTCTTT
TRBJ2-1 | once | TRBV7-8 | TRBD2 | CASQGLAGFYNEQFF | TGTGCCAGCCAGGGGCTAGCGGGGTTCTACAATGAGCAGTTCTTC
TRBJ2-1 | . | TRBV4-2 | . | CASSQDINTYNEQFF | TGTGCCAGCAGCCAAGATATCAACACCTACAATGAGCAGTTCTTC
TRBJ2-1 | . | TRBV29-1 | TRBD2 | CSVGRGGLENEQFF | TGCAGCGTTGGGCGGGGGGGCCTAGAAAATGAGCAGTTCTTC
TRBJ1-6 | many | TRBV6-5 | TRBD1 | CASRGGQSWSPLHF | TGTGCCAGCAGGGGGGGACAGTCGTGGTCACCCCTCCACTTT
TRBJ1-1 | . | TRBV6-5 | . | CATARGDTEAFF | TGTGCCACCGCACGGGGAGACACTGAAGCTTTCTTT
TRBJ2-5 | . | TRBV6-4 | . | CASSEQGGTETQYF | TGTGCCAGCAGCGAGCAAGGGGGTACGGAGACCCAGTACTTC
TRBJ2-3 | . | TRBV5-1 | . | CASSLGSKRPQYF | TGCGCCAGCAGCTTGGGCTCCAAGCGGCCGCAGTATTTT
TRBJ1-1 | . | TRBV11-2 | TRBD1 | CASSRDRGAEAFF | TGTGCCAGCAGCAGGGACAGGGGCGCTGAAGCTTTCTTT
TRBJ2-5 | . | TRBV9 | TRBD1 | CASSVRGTGSETQYF | TGTGCCAGCAGCGTACGGGGGACAGGGTCAGAGACCCAGTACTTC
TRBJ1-1 | . | TRBV5-1 | . | CASSLLREGTNTEAFF | TGCGCCAGCAGCTTGCTCAGGGAAGGAACGAACACTGAAGCTTTCTTT
TRBJ1-5 | . | TRBV9 | TRBD1 | CASSVGQGDGQPQHF | TGTGCCAGCAGCGTAGGACAGGGGGACGGTCAGCCCCAGCATTTT
TRBJ1-6 | . | TRBV2 | TRBD1 | CASRVRDRGHSPLHF | TGTGCCAGCAGGGTCCGGGACAGGGGGCATTCACCCCTCCACTTT
TRBJ2-1 | . | TRBV7-9 | TRBD2 | CASSSPGLAIPHSEQFF | TGTGCCAGCAGCTCGCCGGGACTAGCGATTCCCCATTCTGAGCAGTTCTTC
TRBJ2-3 | . | TRBV6-5 | . | CASRPDLSTDTQYF | TGTGCCAGCAGGCCCGACTTGAGCACAGATACGCAGTATTTT
TRBJ2-3 | . | TRBV24-1 | TRBD1 | CATSSGGGTDTQYF | TGTGCCACCAGTTCAGGGGGTGGCACAGATACGCAGTATTTT
TRBJ1-5 | . | TRBV4-3 | TRBD1 | CASSQNRGGKQPQHF | TGCGCCAGCAGCCAAAACAGGGGGGGTAAACAGCCCCAGCATTTT
TRBJ2-5 | . | TRBV24-1 | TRBD2 | CATSDPSGGGETQYF | TGTGCCACCAGTGACCCGAGCGGGGGGGGAGAGACCCAGTACTTC
TRBJ1-1 | . | TRBV5-8 | . | CASSSPRLQGENTEAFF | TGTGCCAGCAGCTCGCCCAGACTCCAGGGTGAGAACACTGAAGCTTTCTTT
TRBJ1-1 | . | TRBV7-9 | . | CASSPGLPLTEAFF | TGTGCCAGCAGCCCTGGACTCCCTCTCACTGAAGCTTTCTTT
TRBJ1-2 | . | TRBV30 | . | CAWSVSRIYGYTF | TGTGCCTGGAGTGTTAGTAGAATCTATGGCTACACCTTC
TRBJ2-1 | . | TRBV6-5 | TRBD1 | CASTPTGPGEQFF | TGTGCCAGCACCCCGACAGGGCCCGGCGAGCAGTTCTTC
TRBJ1-1 | . | TRBV19 | . | CASSIDPGVRTEAFF | TGTGCCAGTAGTATAGATCCCGGAGTACGGACTGAAGCTTTCTTT
TRBJ1-3 | . | TRBV5-4 | . | CASSSRGGNTIYF | TGTGCCAGCAGCTCCAGGGGTGGAAACACCATATATTTT
TRBJ1-2 | . | TRBV7-9 | . | CASRSPGGGYTF | TGTGCCAGCAGATCACCTGGGGGGGGCTACACCTTC
TRBJ1-5 | . | TRBV28 | . | CASSRSPGGSNQPQHF | TGTGCCAGCAGTCGATCCCCCGGGGGAAGCAATCAGCCCCAGCATTTT
TRBJ2-6 | . | TRBV29-1 | . | CSVSMSGANVLTF | TGCAGCGTTTCAATGTCTGGGGCCAACGTCCTGACTTTC
TRBJ1-5 | . | TRBV5-6 | . | CASSLAEGGDNQPQHF | TGTGCCAGCAGCTTGGCTGAGGGAGGCGACAATCAGCCCCAGCATTTT
TRBJ2-3 | . | TRBV2 | TRBD2 | CASSVTSDTDTQYF | TGTGCCAGCAGTGTGACTAGCGACACAGATACGCAGTATTTT
TRBJ2-5 | . | TRBV5-1 | TRBD2 | CASSLAGGKETQYF | TGCGCCAGCAGCTTGGCCGGGGGGAAAGAGACCCAGTACTTC
TRBJ2-3 | . | TRBV29-1 | TRBD2 | CSVEGLAGDTQYF | TGCAGCGTTGAGGGACTAGCGGGAGATACGCAGTATTTT